This TCR beta chain was captured in a study of glioma-infiltrating T cells. This clonotype has more than one count but fewer than ten. TCR alpha and beta CDR3 regions were amplified from RNA using iRepertoire nested multiplex PCR. TCRdb processed the multiplex PCR reads anew with MiXCR; each CDR3 protein has one entry. The table shows under 150,000 distinct CDR3 sequences, with 24% occurring only once. This CDR3 spans 16 amino acids. V shed 0 bases, J shed 7 bases, and the junction held 9 bases outside the gene matches. Germline V gene lookup returns CDR1 DFQATT and CDR2 SNEGSKA (reference sequence). The chain couples TRBV20-1 to TRBJ2-1, with 10 bases lining up with TRBD2. The sequenced sample consisted of glioma tissue, nonneoplastic brain tissue, or PBMCs (not recorded which). The sequence came from a human donor with low-grade glioma or glioblastoma, undergoing nonglioma brain surgery, or in good health (not recorded which). CDR3 loop: CSARDRSGGASNEQFF. CDR3 nucleotide sequence: TGCAGTGCTAGAGATCGGAGCGGGGGGGCCTCGAATGAGCAGTTCTTC.